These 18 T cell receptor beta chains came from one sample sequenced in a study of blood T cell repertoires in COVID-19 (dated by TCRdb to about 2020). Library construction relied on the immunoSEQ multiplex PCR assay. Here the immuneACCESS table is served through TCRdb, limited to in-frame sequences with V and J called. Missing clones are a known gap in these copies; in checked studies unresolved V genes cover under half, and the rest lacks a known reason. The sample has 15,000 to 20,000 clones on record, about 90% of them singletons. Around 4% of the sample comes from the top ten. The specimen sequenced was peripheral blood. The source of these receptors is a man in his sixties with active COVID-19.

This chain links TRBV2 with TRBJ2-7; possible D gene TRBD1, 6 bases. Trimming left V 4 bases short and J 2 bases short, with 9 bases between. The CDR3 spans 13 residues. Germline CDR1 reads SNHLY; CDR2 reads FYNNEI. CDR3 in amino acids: CASSGGHAYEQYF. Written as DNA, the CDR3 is TGTGCCAGCAGTGGGGGACACGCCTACGAGCAGTACTTC.

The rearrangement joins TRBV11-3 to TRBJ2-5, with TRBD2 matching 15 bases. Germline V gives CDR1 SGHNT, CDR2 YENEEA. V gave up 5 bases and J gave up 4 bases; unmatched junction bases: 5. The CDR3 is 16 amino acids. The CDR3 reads CASSPGLAGGRETQYF. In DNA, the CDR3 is TGTGCCAGCAGCCCCGGACTAGCGGGGGGGCGAGAGACCCAGTACTTC.

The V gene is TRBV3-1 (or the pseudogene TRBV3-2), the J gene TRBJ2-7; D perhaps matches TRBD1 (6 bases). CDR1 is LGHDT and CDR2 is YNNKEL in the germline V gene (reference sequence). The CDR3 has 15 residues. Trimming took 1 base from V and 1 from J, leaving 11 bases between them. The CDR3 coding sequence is TGTGCCAGCAGCCAAGGGTGGACAGCATCCTACGAGCAGTACTTC. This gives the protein CASSQGWTASYEQYF.

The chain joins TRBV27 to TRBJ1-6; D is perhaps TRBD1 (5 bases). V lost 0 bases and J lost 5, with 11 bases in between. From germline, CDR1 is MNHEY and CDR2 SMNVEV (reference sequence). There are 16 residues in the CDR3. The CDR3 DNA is TGTGCCAGCAGTTTATCGGCAGGGCTGAATAATTCACCCCTCCACTTT. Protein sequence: CASSLSAGLNNSPLHF.

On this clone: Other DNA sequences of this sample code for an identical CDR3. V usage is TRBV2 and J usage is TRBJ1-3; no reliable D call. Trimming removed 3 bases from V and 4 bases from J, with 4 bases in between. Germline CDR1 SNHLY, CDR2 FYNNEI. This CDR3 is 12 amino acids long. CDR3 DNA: TGTGCCAGCAGTGATTCGGGAAACACCATATATTTT. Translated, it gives CASSDSGNTIYF. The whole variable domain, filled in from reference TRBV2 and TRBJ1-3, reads EPEVTQTPSHQVTQMGQEVILRCVPISNHLYFYWYRQILGQKVEFLVSFYNNEISEKSEIFDDQFSVERPDGSNFTLKIRSTKLEDSAMYFCASSDSGNTIYFGEGSWLTVV.

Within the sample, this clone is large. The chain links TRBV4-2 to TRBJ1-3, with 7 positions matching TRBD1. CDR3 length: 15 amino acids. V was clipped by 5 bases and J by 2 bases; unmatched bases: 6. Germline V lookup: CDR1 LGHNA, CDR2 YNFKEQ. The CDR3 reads CASSEEDRAGNTIYF. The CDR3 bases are TGTGCCAGCAGCGAGGAAGACAGGGCTGGAAACACCATATATTTT.

Here the CDR3 reads CASSPGNTEAFF. As DNA, the CDR3 is TGTGCCAGCAGCCCCGGTAACACTGAAGCTTTCTTT. J is TRBJ1-1 and V is TRBV6-5, with D unresolved. The V and J ends lost 6 bases and 2 bases respectively, with 7 bases between them. The CDR3 sequence is 12 residues long. Per germline, CDR1 MNHEY and CDR2 SVGAGI.

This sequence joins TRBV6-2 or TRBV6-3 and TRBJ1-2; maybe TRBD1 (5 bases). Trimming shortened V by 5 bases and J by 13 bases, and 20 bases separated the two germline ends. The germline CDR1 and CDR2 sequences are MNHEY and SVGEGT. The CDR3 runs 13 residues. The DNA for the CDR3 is TGTGCCAGCAGTGACCCAGGGCAGGCGAGTCGCACCTTC. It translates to CASSDPGQASRTF.

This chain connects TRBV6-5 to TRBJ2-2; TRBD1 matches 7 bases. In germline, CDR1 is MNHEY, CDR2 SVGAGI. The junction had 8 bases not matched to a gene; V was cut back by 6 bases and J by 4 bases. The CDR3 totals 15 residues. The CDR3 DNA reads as TGTGCCAGCAGGGCTTCGGGACAGAGCACCGGGGAGCTGTTTTTT. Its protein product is CASRASGQSTGELFF.

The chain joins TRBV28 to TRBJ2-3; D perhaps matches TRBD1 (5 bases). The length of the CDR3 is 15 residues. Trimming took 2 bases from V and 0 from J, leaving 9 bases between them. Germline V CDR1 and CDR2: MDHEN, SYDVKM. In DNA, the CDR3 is TGTGCCAGCAGTTTAAGGAGACAGAGCACAGATACGCAGTATTTT. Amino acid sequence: CASSLRRQSTDTQYF.

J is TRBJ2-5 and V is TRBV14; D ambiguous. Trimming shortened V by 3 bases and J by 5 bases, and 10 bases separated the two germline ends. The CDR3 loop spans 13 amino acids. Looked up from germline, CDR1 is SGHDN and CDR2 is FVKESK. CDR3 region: CASSHAARETQYF. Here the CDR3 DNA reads TGTGCCAGCAGCCACGCGGCTAGGGAGACCCAGTACTTC. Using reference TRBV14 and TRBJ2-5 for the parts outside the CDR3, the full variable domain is EAGVTQFPSHSVIEKGQTVTLRCDPISGHDNLYWYRRVMGKEIKFLLHFVKESKQDESGMPNNRFLAERTGGTYSTLKVQPAELEDSGVYFCASSHAARETQYFGPGTRLLVL.

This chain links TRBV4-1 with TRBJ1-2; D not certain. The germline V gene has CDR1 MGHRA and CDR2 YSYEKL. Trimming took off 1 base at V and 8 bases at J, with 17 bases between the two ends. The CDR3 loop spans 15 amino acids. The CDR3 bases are TGCGCCAGCAGCCAAGTTAGCGGTCAGGTTCGAGGCTACACCTTC. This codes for CASSQVSGQVRGYTF.

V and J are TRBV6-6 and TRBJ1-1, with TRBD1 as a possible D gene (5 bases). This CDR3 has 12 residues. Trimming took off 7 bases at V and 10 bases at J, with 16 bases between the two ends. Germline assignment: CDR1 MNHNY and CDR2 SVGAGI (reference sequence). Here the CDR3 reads CASTTGGSRAFF. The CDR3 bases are TGTGCCAGCACCACAGGAGGGAGTAGAGCTTTCTTT.

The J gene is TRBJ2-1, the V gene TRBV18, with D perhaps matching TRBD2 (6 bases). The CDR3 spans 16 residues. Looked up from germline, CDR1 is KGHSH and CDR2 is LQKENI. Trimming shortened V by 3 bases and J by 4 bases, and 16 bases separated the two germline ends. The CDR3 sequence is CASSPVDYLLYNEQFF. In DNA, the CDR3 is TGTGCCAGCTCACCCGTGGACTATCTTCTATACAATGAGCAGTTCTTC.

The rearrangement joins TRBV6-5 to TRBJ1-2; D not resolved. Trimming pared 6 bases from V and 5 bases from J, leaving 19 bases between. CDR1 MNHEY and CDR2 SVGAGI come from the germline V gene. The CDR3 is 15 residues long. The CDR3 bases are TGTGCCAGCAGGATTCCCGTAAGGTGGGAGTATGGCTACACCTTC. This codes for CASRIPVRWEYGYTF.

CDR3 residues: CSAVQETQYF. DNA for the CDR3: TGCAGTGCTGTACAAGAGACCCAGTACTTC. The chain has TRBV20-1 and TRBJ2-5; D gene uncertain. The CDR3 is 10 residues long. V was clipped by 5 bases and J by 2 bases, with 3 bases between them. CDR1 is DFQATT, CDR2 SNEGSKA, per germline (reference sequence).

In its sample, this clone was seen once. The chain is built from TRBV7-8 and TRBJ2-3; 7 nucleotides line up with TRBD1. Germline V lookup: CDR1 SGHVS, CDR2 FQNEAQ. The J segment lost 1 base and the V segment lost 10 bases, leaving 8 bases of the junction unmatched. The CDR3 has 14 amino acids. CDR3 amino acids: CATARGPRTDTQYF. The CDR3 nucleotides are TGTGCCACCGCGAGGGGGCCCCGCACAGATACGCAGTATTTT.

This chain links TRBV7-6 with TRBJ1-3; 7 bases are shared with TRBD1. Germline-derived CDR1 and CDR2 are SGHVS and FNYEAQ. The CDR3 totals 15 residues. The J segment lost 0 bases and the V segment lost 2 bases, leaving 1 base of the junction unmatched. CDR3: CASSLRTGSGNTIYF. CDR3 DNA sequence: TGTGCCAGCAGCTTAAGGACAGGCTCTGGAAACACCATATATTTT.